The entry that follows covers one T cell receptor (beta chain) sequence. The antigen remains undetermined. The time point was: baseline pretreatment blood. Treatment here: 15 Gy SBRT to primary tumor, nephrectomy 4 weeks later. Blood was sampled at baseline, 2 weeks and 4 weeks after SBRT. This entry comes from a study of radiation and T cells in renal cell carcinoma. The study, taken as a whole, reports: Top tumor clonotypes rose in blood 2 weeks post-radiation, then contracted.

Germline assignment: CDR1 SGHTA and CDR2 FQGNSA. This CDR3 region has 14 residues. Trimming at V came to 8 bases and at J to 3 bases, leaving 7 bases not matched to a gene. Using immunoSEQ multiplex PCR, the repertoire was profiled, and TCRdb retains in-frame clones only, with some absent. The profile shows 150,000 or so clones, 88% of them singletons. This chain links TRBV7-2 with TRBJ2-4; 7 positions agree with TRBD2. This material consisted of blood, taken from a patient whose treatment included radiotherapy and nephrectomy. The clonotype was recovered from a woman in her 70s with renal cell carcinoma. The CDR3 DNA sequence: TGTGCCAGCGCTCAGTGGGAGGGCAAAAACATTCAGTACTTC. This translates into CASAQWEGKNIQYF. Drawing the rest from reference TRBV7-2 and TRBJ2-4, the complete variable domain is GAGVSQSPSNKVTEKGKDVELRCDPISGHTALYWYRQSLGQGLEFLIYFQGNSAPDKSGLPSDRFSAERTGGSVSTLTIQRTQQEDSAVYLCASAQWEGKNIQYFGAGTRLSVL.